These T cell receptor beta chains were read from a single sample in a study of T cells after yellow fever vaccination. Each CDR3 protein gets one entry after TCRdb re-called the 5' RACE reads with MiXCR. Of approximately 90,000 distinct CDR3 sequences in the sample, about 14% were seen once. This material consisted of CD8+ T cells not binding an NS4B(214-222) dextramer, sorted from PBMCs, taken less than 25 days after the first yellow fever vaccination. These receptors all stem from a man between 18 and 35 years old who received the YFV17D yellow fever vaccine. Both conserved end residues are part of each CDR3.

v_gene,len,CDR3aa
TRBV12-3/TRBV12-4,16,CASSPPGRVDNEKLFF
TRBV9,17,CASSVPGDRGDTGELFF
TRBV27,15,CASSSTGGDYNEQFF
TRBV5-1,15,CASSFTIPSTDTQYF
TRBV2,12,CASSGQEDEQYF
TRBV12-3/TRBV12-4,13,CASSPIDSVQAFF
TRBV3-1,16,CASSQRSGGATDTQYF
TRBV21-1,12,CASRPTADTQYF
TRBV4-1,17,CASSLPGGQGVQERAFF
TRBV7-9,14,CASSALGVGQPQHF
TRBV6-2/TRBV6-3,14,CASSYFREQETQYF
TRBV6-5,13,CASSSTGVNEQFF
TRBV29-1,15,CSVENERGDQETQYF
TRBV4-2,16,CASSQDGGLLNTEAFF
TRBV4-1,14,CASSQDIANYGYTF
TRBV4-1,16,CASSQHIAGGYNEQFF
TRBV12-3/TRBV12-4,13,CASSRQGSYGYTF
TRBV20-1,12,CSASRRDYGYTF
TRBV7-2,15,CASSSRDRNTGELFF
TRBV12-3/TRBV12-4,12,CASSYSVETQYF
TRBV6-2/TRBV6-3,15,CASRTRVFNTGELFF
TRBV5-1,15,CASSLYQGLNTEAFF
TRBV4-1,14,CASSQPGTKQPQHF
TRBV6-2/TRBV6-3,13,CASSKRGGNEQFF
TRBV25-1,11,CASSAGYGYTF
TRBV6-5,16,CASSYAPTGAAYGYTF
TRBV7-9,14,CASSALGEWDGYTF
TRBV7-2,12,CASSSTNTEAFF